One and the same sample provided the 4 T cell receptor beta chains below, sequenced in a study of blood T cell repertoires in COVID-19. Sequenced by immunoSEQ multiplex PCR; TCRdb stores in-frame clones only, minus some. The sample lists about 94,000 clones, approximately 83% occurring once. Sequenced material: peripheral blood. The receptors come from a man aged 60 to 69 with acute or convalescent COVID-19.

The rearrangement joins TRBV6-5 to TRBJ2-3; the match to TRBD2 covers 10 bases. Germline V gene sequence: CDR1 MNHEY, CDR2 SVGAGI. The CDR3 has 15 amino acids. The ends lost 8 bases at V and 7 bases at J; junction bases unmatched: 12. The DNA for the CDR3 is TGTGCCAGCGTGCTAGCGGGGGCCCGAGACAATACGCAGTATTTT. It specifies CASVLAGARDNTQYF.

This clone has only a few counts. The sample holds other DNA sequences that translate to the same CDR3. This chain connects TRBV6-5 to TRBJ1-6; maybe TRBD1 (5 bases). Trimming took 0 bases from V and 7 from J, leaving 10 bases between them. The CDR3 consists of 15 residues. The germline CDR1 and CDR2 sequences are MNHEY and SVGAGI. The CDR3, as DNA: TGTGCCAGCAGTTACTCGGCAGGGCCGAATTCACCCCTCCACTTT. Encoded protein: CASSYSAGPNSPLHF.

CDR3: CASSTQGAYGYTF. Here the CDR3 DNA reads TGTGCCAGCTCTACACAGGGGGCCTATGGCTACACCTTC. J is TRBJ1-2 and V is TRBV18; 9 bases map to TRBD1. V gave up 6 bases and J gave up 4 bases; unmatched junction bases: 3. Germline values: CDR1 KGHSH, CDR2 LQKENI. This CDR3 has 13 amino acids.

CDR3 protein: CASSGTDLANYGYTF. In nucleotides, the CDR3 is TGTGCCAGCAGTGGCACTGACTTAGCTAACTATGGCTACACCTTC. The chain recombines TRBV25-1 with TRBJ1-2; no clear D gene. V lost 4 bases to trimming and J lost 0 bases, with 12 bases between them. The germline V gene encodes CDR1 MGHDK and CDR2 SYGVNS. The CDR3 has 15 amino acids.